A single sample gave rise to the 17 T cell receptor beta chains below, sequenced in a study of shared clonotypes between healthy human individuals. Some clones are missing from TCRdb's copy, which holds only in-frame ones; the method was immunoSEQ multiplex PCR. The sample yields about 480,000 clones, 60% to 80% seen once. The sequenced sample consisted of PBMCs. All receptors derive from a woman in her 40s in good health. Some clones in this sample may be carry-over from other donors' samples.

V usage is TRBV7-2 and J usage is TRBJ2-2; 7 nucleotides line up with TRBD2. Trimming cost V 2 bases and J 3 bases; bases outside gene matches: 12. Germline V gene sequence: CDR1 SGHTA, CDR2 FQGNSA. The CDR3 has 18 amino acids. This CDR3 reads CASSLLPPGTTYTGELFF. CDR3 nucleotides: TGTGCCAGCAGCTTACTCCCCCCCGGGACTACTTACACCGGGGAGCTGTTTTTT.

The CDR3 loop is CASTLSGSSSYEQYF. CDR3 in DNA: TGTGCCAGCACCCTTAGCGGGAGTAGTTCCTACGAGCAGTACTTC. V gene TRBV28 combines with J gene TRBJ2-7; 9 nucleotides agree with TRBD2. Germline V gene data show CDR1 as MDHEN and CDR2 as SYDVKM. Trimming took 7 bases from V and 1 from J; bases not matched to a gene: 8. The CDR3 totals 15 residues. The variable domain in full, with the rest retrieved from reference TRBV28 and TRBJ2-7, is DVKVTQSSRYLVKRTGEKVFLECVQDMDHENMFWYRQDPGLGLRLIYFSYDVKMKEKGDIPEGYSVSREKKERFSLILESASTNQTSMYLCASTLSGSSSYEQYFGPGTRLTVT.

The chain recombines TRBV5-4 with TRBJ1-1, with TRBD1 matching over 7 bases. Trimming cost V 4 bases and J 6 bases; bases outside gene matches: 12. The germline V gene has CDR1 SGHNT and CDR2 YYREEE (reference sequence). The CDR3 loop spans 15 amino acids. The CDR3 DNA reads as TGTGCCAGCAGCGGCAAACAGGGGCGGGTGGCTGAAGCTTTCTTT. Its translation is CASSGKQGRVAEAFF.

The rearrangement joins TRBV6-6 to TRBJ1-5; D remains ambiguous. The CDR3 covers 13 residues. The V gene lost 6 bases and the J gene lost 0 bases, with 6 bases spanning the gap. Per germline, CDR1 MNHNY and CDR2 SVGAGI (reference sequence). The CDR3 reads CASSQDSNQPQHF. The CDR3 bases are TGTGCCAGCAGCCAAGATAGCAATCAGCCCCAGCATTTT.

J is TRBJ1-1 and V is TRBV5-1, with 10 bases identical to TRBD1. The germline V gene encodes CDR1 SGHRS and CDR2 YFSETQ. Unmatched junction bases numbered 8, after V lost 5 bases and J lost 1 base. The CDR3 extends over 16 amino acids. The CDR3 sequence: CASRTGTGAQNTEAFF. As DNA, the CDR3 is TGCGCCAGCAGGACCGGGACAGGGGCTCAGAACACTGAAGCTTTCTTT. Together with reference TRBV5-1 and TRBJ1-1, the CDR3 gives the full variable domain: KAGVTQTPRYLIKTRGQQVTLSCSPISGHRSVSWYQQTPGQGLQFLFEYFSETQRNKGNFPGRFSGRQFSNSRSEMNVSTLELGDSALYLCASRTGTGAQNTEAFFGQGTRLTVV.

This sequence joins TRBV6-5 and TRBJ2-1; D perhaps matches TRBD2 (6 bases). The CDR3 totals 13 residues. V lost 6 bases and J lost 3, with 9 bases in between. Germline CDR1 is MNHEY and CDR2 is SVGAGI. The CDR3 here is CASRGTFYNEQFF. CDR3 DNA sequence: TGTGCCAGCAGGGGGACTTTCTACAATGAGCAGTTCTTC.

The J gene is TRBJ2-7, the V gene TRBV10-3; 11 bases are shared with TRBD1. V shed 11 bases, J shed 4 bases, and the junction held 4 bases outside the gene matches. The CDR3 is 12 amino acids. Germline values: CDR1 ENHRY, CDR2 SYGVKD. In DNA form, the CDR3 reads TGTGCCGTCGGACAGGGGGCTTACGAGCAGTACTTC. Translation gives CAVGQGAYEQYF.

This rearrangement joins TRBV15 to TRBJ2-5; D not resolved. V gave up 0 bases and J gave up 5 bases, with 10 bases separating them. The CDR3 runs 14 residues. Germline CDR1 is LNHNV and CDR2 is YYDKDF (reference sequence). Written as DNA, the CDR3 is TGTGCCACCAGCAGAGATCGGGTAATGGAGACCCAGTACTTC. This encodes CATSRDRVMETQYF.

V and J are TRBV7-2 and TRBJ2-1, with 8 bases that match TRBD2. The CDR3 runs to 16 residues. Germline values: CDR1 SGHTA, CDR2 FQGNSA. V shed 5 bases, J shed 3 bases, and the junction held 9 bases outside the gene matches. For the CDR3, the DNA is TGTGCCAGCAGCCCGAGCAGGGCGGGAGGCTACAATGAGCAGTTCTTC. This encodes CASSPSRAGGYNEQFF.

This clone was observed a few times. The chain joins TRBV7-9 to TRBJ1-2, with D unresolved. The CDR3 contains 14 residues. V dropped 5 bases and J dropped 0 bases, with 10 bases sitting between them. The germline gives CDR1 SEHNR, CDR2 FQNEAQ (reference sequence). The CDR3 DNA follows: TGTGCCAGCAGCCAGGCGGCCGCTAACTATGGCTACACCTTC. Protein product: CASSQAAANYGYTF.

This clone occurred a few times. The V gene is TRBV5-4, the J gene TRBJ2-2; a weak D match, TRBD2 (6 bases). The CDR3 length is 17 residues. Trimming removed 3 bases from V and 5 bases from J, with 20 bases in between. CDR1 is SGHNT, CDR2 YYREEE, per germline (reference sequence). The DNA of the CDR3 is TGTGCCAGCAGCTATGACGGGAGCATTATAAAAACCGGGGAGCTGTTTTTT. Encoded protein: CASSYDGSIIKTGELFF.

V is TRBV2 and J is TRBJ1-2; D is unresolved. The CDR3 consists of 14 residues. V lost 7 bases to trimming and J lost 1 base, with 13 bases between them. CDR1 is SNHLY and CDR2 is FYNNEI in the germline V gene. The CDR3 here is CASKLGANNYGYTF. The CDR3 coding sequence is TGTGCCAGCAAACTAGGTGCCAATAACTATGGCTACACCTTC. The whole variable domain, remainder taken from reference TRBV2 and TRBJ1-2, is EPEVTQTPSHQVTQMGQEVILRCVPISNHLYFYWYRQILGQKVEFLVSFYNNEISEKSEIFDDQFSVERPDGSNFTLKIRSTKLEDSAMYFCASKLGANNYGYTFGSGTRLTVV.

This clone has only a few counts. This chain joins TRBV7-3 and TRBJ2-3; possibly TRBD2 for D (7 bases). CDR3 length: 17 residues. Germline assignment: CDR1 SGHTA and CDR2 FQGTGA. The V gene lost 5 bases and the J gene lost 2 bases, with 20 bases spanning the gap. The CDR3 region has the DNA TGTGCCAGCAGCCGGATCGGGGGGCCCAAGAACACAGATACGCAGTATTTT. This encodes CASSRIGGPKNTDTQYF. The variable domain in full, with the rest retrieved from reference TRBV7-3 and TRBJ2-3, is GAGVSQTPSNKVTEKGKYVELRCDPISGHTALYWYRQSLGQGPEFLIYFQGTGAADDSGLPNDRFFAVRPEGSVSTLKIQRTERGDSAVYLCASSRIGGPKNTDTQYFGPGTRLTVL.

The chain employs TRBV6-1 and TRBJ1-2; D is perhaps TRBD1 (6 bases). Trimming shortened V by 8 bases and J by 4 bases, and 17 bases separated the two germline ends. This CDR3 is built from 14 residues. Germline-derived CDR1 and CDR2 are MNHNS and SASEGT. The CDR3 here is CASGSLGGGYGYTF. The CDR3 DNA reads TGTGCCAGCGGAAGCCTTGGAGGGGGCTATGGCTACACCTTC.

The chain combines TRBV19 with TRBJ1-2; TRBD1 is a possible D gene (6 bases). Between the trimmed V and J ends, which lost 9 bases and 4 bases, there was a span of 21 bases. This CDR3 region has 15 residues. Germline lookup yields CDR1 LNHDA and CDR2 SQIVND (reference sequence). CDR3 DNA: TGTGCCAGCAAGAGGGGGAGGGATTCTCCCTATGGCTACACCTTC. It specifies CASKRGRDSPYGYTF.

The chain uses TRBV18 and TRBJ2-7; D is possibly TRBD2 (5 bases). V was shortened by 6 bases and J by 1 base, with 13 bases between the two germline ends. Germline assignment: CDR1 KGHSH and CDR2 LQKENI. CDR3 size: 14 residues. In DNA, the CDR3 is TGTGCCAGCTCCGGAGTACGGGAATCCTACGAGCAGTACTTC. It specifies CASSGVRESYEQYF.

This clone was picked up many times. The V call is TRBV10-3, the J call TRBJ2-1, with TRBD1 matching over 10 bases. This CDR3 has 15 amino acids. CDR1 and CDR2 from the germline V gene are ENHRY and SYGVKD. V was clipped by 7 bases and J by 10 bases; unmatched bases: 13. The CDR3 loop reads CAITPGTGELGEQFF. CDR3 nucleotide sequence: TGTGCCATCACTCCCGGGACAGGGGAGTTAGGGGAGCAGTTCTTC.